Listed below are T cell receptor beta chains from one sample, sequenced in a study of beta chain features in type 1 diabetes. TCRdb's copy holds only in-frame clones and misses some; the assay was immunoSEQ multiplex PCR. The repertoire holds about 130,000 clones, with 9% to 9.5% as singletons. The source material was central memory CD4+ T cells from blood. The receptors come from a man aged 18 to 29 in good health. Each CDR3 is given with its conserved first and last residue. A D gene is named only where the DNA matches it firmly. Clone size is shown for a subset of rows, as once, few, many or a class of expanded clone.

CDR3 DNA: TGTGCCAGCAGCCCAAAGGGGAGCGGGGGGAACGAGCAGTACTTC
CDR3 protein: CASSPKGSGGNEQYF
D gene: TRBD2
J gene: TRBJ2-7
clone size: -
V gene: TRBV11-2

CDR3 DNA: TGTGCCAGCTCAACAGGGGCCGGGGAGCTGTTTTTT
CDR3 protein: CASSTGAGELFF
D gene: TRBD1
J gene: TRBJ2-2
clone size: -
V gene: TRBV18

CDR3 DNA: TGTGCCAGCAGACAGCCTAGCACAGATACGCAGTATTTT
CDR3 protein: CASRQPSTDTQYF
D gene: -
J gene: TRBJ2-3
clone size: -
V gene: TRBV6-5

CDR3 DNA: TGTGCCAGCAGCTTAGAGGGGACAGGGGGATCTATCTATGGCTACACCTTC
CDR3 protein: CASSLEGTGGSIYGYTF
D gene: TRBD1
J gene: TRBJ1-2
clone size: -
V gene: TRBV7-9

CDR3 DNA: TGTGCCAGCAGCCCGTGGGGGGGCCGAAGAGCCCAGTACTTC
CDR3 protein: CASSPWGGRRAQYF
D gene: -
J gene: TRBJ2-5
clone size: -
V gene: TRBV7-2

CDR3 DNA: TGTGCCAGCAGCTTAGGCTGGACTAGCGTATTCCAAGAGACCCAGTACTTC
CDR3 protein: CASSLGWTSVFQETQYF
D gene: TRBD2
J gene: TRBJ2-5
clone size: -
V gene: TRBV7-8

CDR3 DNA: TGTGCCAGCAGTTTACCACAGAACTATGGCTACACCTTC
CDR3 protein: CASSLPQNYGYTF
D gene: -
J gene: TRBJ1-2
clone size: -
V gene: TRBV28

CDR3 DNA: TGTGCCAGTAGTTACCGGGACAGGGGAGATACGCAGTATTTT
CDR3 protein: CASSYRDRGDTQYF
D gene: TRBD1
J gene: TRBJ2-3
clone size: -
V gene: TRBV19

CDR3 DNA: TGTGCCAGCTCACCGCCGGGACAGAACTACAATGAGCAGTTCTTC
CDR3 protein: CASSPPGQNYNEQFF
D gene: TRBD1
J gene: TRBJ2-1
clone size: -
V gene: TRBV18

CDR3 DNA: TGTGCCAGCAGCTTGTTACGGACAGGGACCTTCCAAGAGACCCAGTACTTC
CDR3 protein: CASSLLRTGTFQETQYF
D gene: TRBD1
J gene: TRBJ2-5
clone size: few
V gene: TRBV5-4

CDR3 DNA: TGCGCCAGCAGCCAAGATTTGGGACAGGGGATAACCCAGCATTTT
CDR3 protein: CASSQDLGQGITQHF
D gene: TRBD1
J gene: TRBJ1-5
clone size: few
V gene: TRBV4-3

CDR3 DNA: TGTGCCAGCACCACACCCCCACAGGGGACCTATGGCTACACCTTC
CDR3 protein: CASTTPPQGTYGYTF
D gene: TRBD1
J gene: TRBJ1-2
clone size: few
V gene: TRBV28

CDR3 DNA: TGTGCCAGCTCACTAGCGGGGACTGCCGAGCAGTACTTC
CDR3 protein: CASSLAGTAEQYF
D gene: TRBD2
J gene: TRBJ2-7
clone size: many
V gene: TRBV18

CDR3 DNA: TGTGCCAGCAGTTACGGGCAGGGGGAACTTGAAGCTTTCTTT
CDR3 protein: CASSYGQGELEAFF
D gene: TRBD1
J gene: TRBJ1-1
clone size: -
V gene: TRBV6-5

CDR3 DNA: TGTGCCAGCTCACCACCGAGGGGGCTACGGGGCTATGGCTACACCTTC
CDR3 protein: CASSPPRGLRGYGYTF
D gene: TRBD1
J gene: TRBJ1-2
clone size: few
V gene: TRBV18

CDR3 DNA: TGTGCCAGCAGCTTAGTTAGAGGACAGGGAGCCAAAAACATTCAGTACTTC
CDR3 protein: CASSLVRGQGAKNIQYF
D gene: TRBD1
J gene: TRBJ2-4
clone size: -
V gene: TRBV11-1

CDR3 DNA: TGTGCCAGCAGCTTCAACAGGGTCTCTGGAAACACCATATATTTT
CDR3 protein: CASSFNRVSGNTIYF
D gene: -
J gene: TRBJ1-3
clone size: -
V gene: TRBV7-9

CDR3 DNA: TGTGCCAGCAGCTCAGGGGACCTTGGACCCCTCGTCAAAAACATTCAGTACTTC
CDR3 protein: CASSSGDLGPLVKNIQYF
D gene: -
J gene: TRBJ2-4
clone size: -
V gene: TRBV7-2

CDR3 DNA: TGTGCCAGCAGCTTCAACCGGGACAGCCTTCTTCAGTTCTTC
CDR3 protein: CASSFNRDSLLQFF
D gene: TRBD1
J gene: TRBJ2-1
clone size: -
V gene: TRBV7-3

CDR3 DNA: TGTGCCAGCAGCTCCCGGACAGGGGGCGGCACAGATACGCAGTATTTT
CDR3 protein: CASSSRTGGGTDTQYF
D gene: TRBD1
J gene: TRBJ2-3
clone size: few
V gene: TRBV7-2

CDR3 DNA: TGCGCCAGTGGACAGGGGATCACAGATACGCAGTATTTT
CDR3 protein: CASGQGITDTQYF
D gene: TRBD1
J gene: TRBJ2-3
clone size: few
V gene: TRBV10-1

CDR3 DNA: TGCGCCAGCAGCTCAAGTACAGGGCCCTATGGCTACACCTTC
CDR3 protein: CASSSSTGPYGYTF
D gene: -
J gene: TRBJ1-2
clone size: few
V gene: TRBV5-1

CDR3 DNA: TGTGCCAGCAGCTCGGGGACAGGGATTCAGAATTCACCCCTCCACTTT
CDR3 protein: CASSSGTGIQNSPLHF
D gene: TRBD1
J gene: TRBJ1-6
clone size: few
V gene: TRBV7-6

CDR3 DNA: TGCGCCAGCAGCCGTGACACCAACATTCAGTACTTC
CDR3 protein: CASSRDTNIQYF
D gene: -
J gene: TRBJ2-4
clone size: few
V gene: TRBV5-1

CDR3 DNA: TGTGCCAGCGCGGGGCGCTTGTTCGGGGAGCTGTTTTTT
CDR3 protein: CASAGRLFGELFF
D gene: -
J gene: TRBJ2-2
clone size: -
V gene: TRBV6-1

CDR3 DNA: TGTGCCAGCTCACAAACGCCCCAAACAGGGAATCAGCCCCAGCATTTT
CDR3 protein: CASSQTPQTGNQPQHF
D gene: -
J gene: TRBJ1-5
clone size: -
V gene: TRBV18

CDR3 DNA: TGTGCCAGCAGAGCCACAGGGGCGGGCGAGACCCAGTACTTC
CDR3 protein: CASRATGAGETQYF
D gene: TRBD1
J gene: TRBJ2-5
clone size: -
V gene: TRBV6-5

CDR3 DNA: TGCGCCAGCAGCCTTACAGGGGGAGTGGGTGAAAAACTGTTTTTT
CDR3 protein: CASSLTGGVGEKLFF
D gene: TRBD1
J gene: TRBJ1-4
clone size: -
V gene: TRBV5-1

CDR3 DNA: TGTGCCAGCAGCCGAGGGTTGATAGGGCCTCGACGGACTGAAGCTTTCTTT
CDR3 protein: CASSRGLIGPRRTEAFF
D gene: -
J gene: TRBJ1-1
clone size: -
V gene: TRBV7-9

CDR3 DNA: TGTGCCAGCAGCTTAAGCGGGGGCACAGATACGCAGTATTTT
CDR3 protein: CASSLSGGTDTQYF
D gene: TRBD2
J gene: TRBJ2-3
clone size: few
V gene: TRBV7-9

CDR3 DNA: TGTGCCTGGATCCGGTCCGGGGGTTCTCATACGCAGTATTTT
CDR3 protein: CAWIRSGGSHTQYF
D gene: -
J gene: TRBJ2-3
clone size: -
V gene: TRBV30

CDR3 DNA: TGTGCCAGCAGTTACCGGGACTTCCAAGAGACCCAGTACTTC
CDR3 protein: CASSYRDFQETQYF
D gene: -
J gene: TRBJ2-5
clone size: few
V gene: TRBV6-5

CDR3 DNA: TGCGCCAGCAGACAAGGCGGCCTAGCGGGGGGGCAAGATACGCAGTATTTT
CDR3 protein: CASRQGGLAGGQDTQYF
D gene: TRBD2
J gene: TRBJ2-3
clone size: -
V gene: TRBV4-1

CDR3 DNA: TGTGCCAGCGGACCCACAGGGGGCAATCAGCCCCAGCATTTT
CDR3 protein: CASGPTGGNQPQHF
D gene: TRBD1
J gene: TRBJ1-5
clone size: -
V gene: TRBV2

CDR3 DNA: TGTGCCACCAGCAGACCCCGAGGCATGAACACTGAAGCTTTCTTT
CDR3 protein: CATSRPRGMNTEAFF
D gene: -
J gene: TRBJ1-1
clone size: few
V gene: TRBV15

CDR3 DNA: TGTGCCAGCAGCCAATCATTGACCGGGACAGGGACCAGAGATGAGCAGTTCTTC
CDR3 protein: CASSQSLTGTGTRDEQFF
D gene: TRBD1
J gene: TRBJ2-1
clone size: -
V gene: TRBV5-4

CDR3 DNA: TGTGCCAGTAGTATAGAAACTAGCGGGAACAGGGAGCAGTTCTTC
CDR3 protein: CASSIETSGNREQFF
D gene: TRBD2
J gene: TRBJ2-1
clone size: -
V gene: TRBV19

CDR3 DNA: TGTGCCAGTGGCTCCGGGACTAGCGTCTACAATGAGCAGTTCTTC
CDR3 protein: CASGSGTSVYNEQFF
D gene: TRBD2
J gene: TRBJ2-1
clone size: few
V gene: TRBV19

CDR3 DNA: TGTGCCAGTAGTATAGACCGACTAGCCTCGAACACCGGGGAGCTGTTTTTT
CDR3 protein: CASSIDRLASNTGELFF
D gene: TRBD2
J gene: TRBJ2-2
clone size: -
V gene: TRBV19

CDR3 DNA: TGTGCCAGCAGCTTAGAGGTGTCTTGCGATGACTTC
CDR3 protein: CASSLEVSCDDF
D gene: -
J gene: TRBJ2-5
clone size: few
V gene: TRBV11-2

CDR3 DNA: TGTGCCGGAGCGGGGGGTTTCCAAGAGACCCAGTACTTC
CDR3 protein: CAGAGGFQETQYF
D gene: TRBD2
J gene: TRBJ2-5
clone size: few
V gene: TRBV30

CDR3 DNA: TGCGCCAGCAGCTTGAGTCAGATCTATAATTCACCCCTCCACTTT
CDR3 protein: CASSLSQIYNSPLHF
D gene: -
J gene: TRBJ1-6
clone size: few
V gene: TRBV5-1

CDR3 DNA: TGTGCCAGTAGTAAGGACAGGAGAGATGGCTACACCTTC
CDR3 protein: CASSKDRRDGYTF
D gene: TRBD1
J gene: TRBJ1-2
clone size: -
V gene: TRBV19

CDR3 DNA: TGTGCCAGCAGCTTAGGGGTGGCAGGGGCCCTGGGGCAGTACTTC
CDR3 protein: CASSLGVAGALGQYF
D gene: -
J gene: TRBJ2-7
clone size: few
V gene: TRBV7-9

CDR3 DNA: TGTGCCAGCAGTTACCCCCAGGGGGCGAGATCACCCCTCCACTTT
CDR3 protein: CASSYPQGARSPLHF
D gene: TRBD1
J gene: TRBJ1-6
clone size: few
V gene: TRBV6-6

CDR3 DNA: TGTGCCAGCAGTCGCACCGGGACACAACGTTACGAGCAGTACTTC
CDR3 protein: CASSRTGTQRYEQYF
D gene: -
J gene: TRBJ2-7
clone size: -
V gene: TRBV27

CDR3 DNA: TGCAGCGTTGAATCGTCGAACACTGAAGCTTTCTTT
CDR3 protein: CSVESSNTEAFF
D gene: -
J gene: TRBJ1-1
clone size: -
V gene: TRBV29-1

CDR3 DNA: TGTGCCAGCAGCGTAGTCGGGTCTGGAAACACCATATATTTT
CDR3 protein: CASSVVGSGNTIYF
D gene: -
J gene: TRBJ1-3
clone size: -
V gene: TRBV9

CDR3 DNA: TGCGCCAGCAGCCACACGGGACAGAACACAGATACGCAGTATTTT
CDR3 protein: CASSHTGQNTDTQYF
D gene: TRBD1
J gene: TRBJ2-3
clone size: many
V gene: TRBV4-3

CDR3 DNA: TGTGCCAGCATAGACAGGGGGGGGCCAGATACGCAGTATTTT
CDR3 protein: CASIDRGGPDTQYF
D gene: TRBD1
J gene: TRBJ2-3
clone size: -
V gene: TRBV7-2

CDR3 DNA: TGTGCCAGCAGTTACTCGATAGTTGCCTATGGCTACACCTTC
CDR3 protein: CASSYSIVAYGYTF
D gene: -
J gene: TRBJ1-2
clone size: -
V gene: TRBV6-6

CDR3 DNA: TGTGCCAGCAGCCGGGGACTAGCGGGGGGCCCGACCTCCTACGAGCAGTACTTC
CDR3 protein: CASSRGLAGGPTSYEQYF
D gene: TRBD2
J gene: TRBJ2-7
clone size: few
V gene: TRBV7-2

CDR3 DNA: TGTGCCAGCAGCTCGAACACCTACGAGCAGTACTTC
CDR3 protein: CASSSNTYEQYF
D gene: -
J gene: TRBJ2-7
clone size: many
V gene: TRBV7-6